This T cell receptor (beta chain) was identified in a study of blood T cell repertoires in COVID-19. Per the original data handling: Reference gene primer amplification gave estimated nucleated cell counts. Assay: immunoSEQ multiplex PCR; the TCRdb copy retains only in-frame clones and omits some. The V and J calls and clone size are taken from that table; D and trimming were inferred from the DNA. The table has 200,000 to 300,000 clones, around 90% seen once. This clone was seen only once. The specimen sequenced was PBMCs or T cells enriched from blood (not recorded which). This TCR was recovered from a man in his forties or fifties who had been exposed to COVID-19.

CDR3: CASSSTGTGTYEQYF. CDR3 nucleotides: TGTGCCAGCTCATCGACCGGGACAGGGACGTACGAGCAGTACTTC. The chain has TRBV18 and TRBJ2-7; 9 bases agree with TRBD1. With V trimmed by 5 bases and J by 4 bases, 9 bases remained unmatched. Germline V lookup: CDR1 KGHSH, CDR2 LQKENI. This CDR3 contains 15 residues.